The 28 T cell receptor beta chains below all came from one sample that was sequenced in a study of OX40 agonist ivuxolimab in advanced cancers. Some clones are missing from TCRdb's copy, which holds only in-frame ones; the method was immunoSEQ multiplex PCR. The sample consists of around 70,000 clones, about 90% of them appearing once. Specimen: CD4+ or CD8+ T cells sorted from blood, collected in a trial of the OX40 agonist ivuxolimab. These receptors all stem from an adult with an advanced solid tumor such as melanoma, head and neck, liver or kidney cancer.

This clone was found once. CDR3 region: CASQKTTYGTAFF. CDR3 coding DNA: TGCGCCAGCCAGAAGACTACGTACGGGACGGCTTTCTTT. The V and J genes are TRBV10-1 and TRBJ1-1; D is possibly TRBD1 (5 bases). V lost 8 bases to trimming and J lost 11 bases, with 21 bases between them. This CDR3 is built from 13 residues. Germline V gene lookup returns CDR1 WNHNN and CDR2 SYGVQD (reference sequence).

The CDR3 nucleotides read TGTGCCAGCAGCCGAGAGGGGGCGAGTGGAAACACCATATATTTT. Amino acids: CASSREGASGNTIYF. The J gene is TRBJ1-3, the V gene TRBV7-6; 7 nucleotides align to TRBD1. The CDR3 sequence is 15 residues long. Germline CDR1 reads SGHVS; CDR2 reads FNYEAQ. V shed 5 bases, J shed 3 bases, and the junction held 7 bases outside the gene matches.

This chain uses TRBV28 with TRBJ2-7; D is perhaps TRBD1 (6 bases). The CDR3 length is 13 residues. CDR1 MDHEN and CDR2 SYDVKM come from the germline V gene. V lost 2 bases and J 3 bases, leaving 8 bases between the germline ends. In nucleotides, the CDR3 is TGTGCCAGCAGTTTAGACAGGCGCTACGAGCAGTACTTC. It specifies CASSLDRRYEQYF.

The chain recombines TRBV28 with TRBJ1-5; 8 nucleotides line up with TRBD1. CDR1 is MDHEN and CDR2 is SYDVKM in the germline V gene. The CDR3 sequence is 14 residues long. V shed 3 bases, J shed 5 bases, and the junction held 3 bases outside the gene matches. The CDR3 region has the DNA TGTGCCAGCAGTTTTGGGACAGGATATCAGCCCCAGCATTTT. As protein: CASSFGTGYQPQHF.

The chain joins TRBV11-3 to TRBJ2-1; D ambiguous. CDR1 is SGHNT, CDR2 YENEEA, per germline. V shed 4 bases and J shed 2 bases, with 12 bases lying between them. The CDR3 sequence is 15 residues long. In nucleotides, the CDR3 is TGTGCCAGCAGCTCTAAAGCAGCGACCTACAATGAGCAGTTCTTC. Amino acids: CASSSKAATYNEQFF.

V usage is TRBV15 and J usage is TRBJ2-2; the D gene is possibly TRBD2 (6 bases). V lost 5 bases and J lost 1, with 14 bases in between. CDR3 length: 16 residues. Germline V gene lookup returns CDR1 LNHNV and CDR2 YYDKDF (reference sequence). In DNA, the CDR3 is TGTGCCACCAGCGGGGGACTGGGGGGGAACACCGGGGAGCTGTTTTTT. Encoded protein: CATSGGLGGNTGELFF.

The chain combines TRBV28 with TRBJ1-1, with a tentative D call TRBD1 (5 bases). Trimming removed 6 bases from V and 1 base from J, with 15 bases in between. The CDR3 consists of 15 residues. Germline values: CDR1 MDHEN, CDR2 SYDVKM. CDR3 protein: CASRYQGIRNTEAFF. In nucleotides, the CDR3 is TGTGCCAGCAGGTACCAGGGAATAAGGAACACTGAAGCTTTCTTT.

This chain joins TRBV29-1 and TRBJ2-7; weak D call: TRBD1 (5 bases). Germline assignment: CDR1 SQVTM and CDR2 ANQGSEA. CDR3 length: 14 amino acids. Trimming stripped 6 bases from V and 5 bases from J, with 20 bases between. This CDR3 reads CSVTQSTGRNEQYF. DNA of the CDR3: TGCAGCGTAACCCAGAGTACAGGCCGGAACGAGCAGTACTTC.

The rearrangement links TRBV4-1 to TRBJ1-6; the match to TRBD1 covers 7 bases. The CDR3 loop spans 17 amino acids. Germline CDR1 reads MGHRA; CDR2 reads YSYEKL. V was pared by 2 bases and J by 0 bases, with 4 bases of the junction left unmatched. DNA for the CDR3: TGCGCCAGCAGCCAACCGACAGGGCCCTCCTATAATTCACCCCTCCACTTT. This sequence encodes CASSQPTGPSYNSPLHF.

The rearrangement joins TRBV28 to TRBJ2-2, with 9 bases lining up with TRBD1. The CDR3 length is 16 residues. V lost 7 bases and J lost 1; bases outside the gene matches: 7. CDR1 is MDHEN and CDR2 is SYDVKM in the germline V gene. The CDR3 protein is CASIAQGQGNTGELFF. The DNA of the CDR3 is TGTGCCAGCATCGCCCAGGGACAGGGGAACACCGGGGAGCTGTTTTTT.

The chain uses TRBV2 and TRBJ1-1; tentative D call: TRBD1 (5 bases). CDR1 is SNHLY, CDR2 FYNNEI, per germline. The CDR3 is 14 amino acids. V was cut by 6 bases and J by 0 bases, with 11 bases left in between. CDR3 bases: TGTGCCAGCAGGGGAAGGGGCATGAACACTGAAGCTTTCTTT. It codes for CASRGRGMNTEAFF.

The chain employs TRBV10-3 and TRBJ2-7; D gene uncertain. The CDR3 covers 13 residues. V lost 0 bases and J lost 2, with 5 bases in between. Per the germline V gene, CDR1 is ENHRY and CDR2 is SYGVKD. CDR3 residues: CAISESFTYEQYF. CDR3 DNA sequence: TGTGCCATCAGTGAGTCGTTTACCTACGAGCAGTACTTC.

This chain joins TRBV5-6 and TRBJ2-5; 7 nucleotides align to TRBD2. CDR1 is SGHDT and CDR2 is YYEEEE in the germline V gene. Unmatched junction bases numbered 1, after V lost 4 bases and J lost 4 bases. The CDR3 spans 12 residues. CDR3 region: CASSRGVETQYF. DNA of the CDR3: TGTGCCAGCAGCCGGGGGGTAGAGACCCAGTACTTC.

The chain links TRBV5-5 to TRBJ1-1; no clear D gene. The germline V and J ends were trimmed by 2 bases and 1 base, with 9 bases remaining between them. CDR3 size: 14 residues. The germline V gene encodes CDR1 SGHKS and CDR2 YYEKEE (reference sequence). The CDR3 here is CASSFSPGNTEAFF. The DNA for the CDR3 is TGTGCCAGCAGCTTTTCCCCAGGGAACACTGAAGCTTTCTTT.

This clone appeared a few times. The chain is built from TRBV11-3 and TRBJ1-3; D call uncertain. This CDR3 contains 17 residues. V lost 5 bases to trimming and J lost 0 bases, with 17 bases between them. CDR1 is SGHNT, CDR2 YENEEA, per germline. The CDR3 protein is CASSPDGEGSSGNTIYF. The CDR3 DNA sequence: TGTGCCAGCAGCCCAGATGGGGAGGGCAGCTCTGGAAACACCATATATTTT. Using reference TRBV11-3 and TRBJ1-3 for the parts outside the CDR3, the full variable domain is EAGVVQSPRYKIIEKKQPVAFWCNPISGHNTLYWYLQNLGQGPELLIRYENEEAVDDSQLPKDRFSAERLKGVDSTLKIQPAELGDSAVYLCASSPDGEGSSGNTIYFGEGSWLTVV.

The chain carries TRBV19 and TRBJ1-3, with TRBD1 identical over 8 bases. In germline, CDR1 is LNHDA, CDR2 SQIVND (reference sequence). The CDR3 consists of 16 residues. V lost 4 bases and J lost 0; bases outside the gene matches: 5. The CDR3 here is CASSTSTGASGNTIYF. The CDR3 DNA follows: TGTGCCAGTAGTACTTCGACAGGGGCCTCTGGAAACACCATATATTTT. The full variable domain, with the rest looked up from reference TRBV19 and TRBJ1-3, is DGGITQSPKYLFRKEGQNVTLSCEQNLNHDAMYWYRQDPGQGLRLIYYSQIVNDFQKGDIAEGYSVSREKKESFPLTVTSAQKNPTAFYLCASSTSTGASGNTIYFGEGSWLTVV.

A single count supports this clone. The chain is built from TRBV7-2 and TRBJ2-2, with no clear D. The CDR3 spans 13 residues. V lost 1 base, J lost 6 bases, and 6 bases lay in between. CDR1 and CDR2 from the germline V gene are SGHTA and FQGNSA. The CDR3 nucleotides are TGTGCCAGCAGCTTAGAAACGGCCGGGGAGCTGTTTTTT. Residues: CASSLETAGELFF.

The chain links TRBV28 to TRBJ1-2; no clear D. Looked up from germline, CDR1 is MDHEN and CDR2 is SYDVKM. This CDR3 region has 14 residues. Deletions cut 6 bases from V and 4 bases from J, with 15 bases between. The CDR3 region is CASRREVRGYGYTF. The CDR3 DNA reads TGTGCCAGCAGGCGTGAAGTCCGAGGCTATGGCTACACCTTC.

J is TRBJ1-6 and V is TRBV30; D unresolved. This CDR3 region has 13 residues. Germline-derived CDR1 and CDR2 are GTSNPN and SVGIG (reference sequence). V lost 5 bases to trimming and J lost 5 bases, with 10 bases between them. The CDR3 DNA follows: TGTGCCTGGGAGGGCCAGAATAATTCACCCCTCCACTTT. It yields the protein CAWEGQNNSPLHF.

The V and J genes are TRBV18 and TRBJ2-5, with 8 bases identical to TRBD1. This CDR3 has 15 residues. The V and J ends lost 3 bases and 3 bases, in that order; junction bases with no gene match: 6. Germline assignment: CDR1 KGHSH and CDR2 LQKENI. The CDR3 reads CASSPQMDREETQYF. CDR3 DNA: TGTGCCAGCTCACCCCAGATGGACAGGGAAGAGACCCAGTACTTC.

The gene calls are TRBV5-6 and TRBJ1-2; 9 nucleotides match TRBD1. V shed 2 bases and J 11 bases; nucleotides not matched to a gene: 10. In germline, CDR1 is SGHDT, CDR2 YYEEEE. This CDR3 contains 14 residues. In DNA form, the CDR3 reads TGTGCCAGCAGCTTCCGACAGGGGGTAGGGAGGTACACCTTC. It translates to CASSFRQGVGRYTF.

In nucleotides, the CDR3 is TGTGCCACCAGCCCTGGAAGTAATCAGCCCCAGCATTTT. Translation gives CATSPGSNQPQHF. The V gene is TRBV15, the J gene TRBJ1-5; D gene uncertain. Germline V gene sequence: CDR1 LNHNV, CDR2 YYDKDF (reference sequence). Trimming removed 5 bases at V and 4 bases at J, with 9 bases between. CDR3 length equals 13 residues.

The J gene is TRBJ2-2, the V gene TRBV19; 7 nucleotides agree with TRBD2. From germline, CDR1 is LNHDA and CDR2 SQIVND (reference sequence). V was pared by 6 bases and J by 2 bases, with 6 bases of the junction left unmatched. The CDR3 runs 15 residues. The CDR3 bases are TGTGCCAGTAGAGAGAGCGGGGTTAACACCGGGGAGCTGTTTTTT. This encodes CASRESGVNTGELFF.

The chain joins TRBV9 to TRBJ1-2; unclear D gene. Trimming stripped 4 bases from V and 4 bases from J, with 17 bases between. Germline-derived CDR1 and CDR2 are SGDLS and YYNGEE. The CDR3 is 15 residues long. The CDR3 is CASSPMSGASYGYTF. Written as DNA, the CDR3 is TGTGCCAGCAGCCCCATGTCCGGAGCTTCCTATGGCTACACCTTC.

The chain couples TRBV20-1 to TRBJ2-5; unclear D gene. Per germline, CDR1 DFQATT and CDR2 SNEGSKA (reference sequence). V lost 2 bases and J 4 bases, leaving 5 bases between the germline ends. The CDR3 runs to 11 residues. DNA for the CDR3: TGCAGTGCTAGAAGGTCAGAGACCCAGTACTTC. It yields the protein CSARRSETQYF.

This clone was found once. The rearrangement links TRBV27 to TRBJ2-1; 9 positions match TRBD2. V shed 2 bases, J shed 6 bases, and the junction held 2 bases outside the gene matches. Germline CDR1 reads MNHEY; CDR2 reads SMNVEV (reference sequence). This CDR3 comprises 14 residues. CDR3 loop: CASSLRRGGNEQFF. In DNA, the CDR3 is TGTGCCAGCAGTTTAAGGCGGGGGGGCAATGAGCAGTTCTTC.

This sequence joins TRBV28 and TRBJ2-3, with 11 bases matching TRBD1. The CDR3 has 15 amino acids. CDR1 is MDHEN and CDR2 is SYDVKM in the germline V gene. Losses at the gene ends were 7 bases for V and 7 bases for J; bases not matched to a gene: 10. As DNA, the CDR3 is TGTGCCAGCAACTCCCACGGGACAGGGGGTTATACGCAGTATTTT. Its translation: CASNSHGTGGYTQYF.

The chain combines TRBV27 with TRBJ1-4, with D perhaps matching TRBD1 (6 bases). CDR1 and CDR2 from the germline V gene are MNHEY and SMNVEV (reference sequence). V lost 4 bases and J lost 2, with 11 bases in between. This CDR3 contains 15 residues. The CDR3 here is CASSSYRDTNEKLFF. As DNA, the CDR3 is TGTGCCAGCAGTTCATACAGGGATACTAATGAAAAACTGTTTTTT.